The rows below give T cell receptor beta chains drawn from one sample of a study of blood T cell repertoires in COVID-19. Measured with immunoSEQ multiplex PCR; TCRdb has only the in-frame clones, and not every one. This sample carries approximately 180,000 clones, 82% of them seen once, and the ten largest clones take 5.2%. Sequencing was done on a sample of PBMCs or T cells enriched from blood (not recorded which). All receptors come from a woman aged 55-75 years with acute COVID-19. Each CDR3 is given with its conserved first and last residue.

CDR3,V
CASSLAMGVQPQHF,TRBV7-2
CASSYERGHHSYNEQFF,TRBV6-2/TRBV6-3
CASNPHRGGPQHF,TRBV28
CASSFAYKETQYF,TRBV7-2
CASSSVNSYEQYF,TRBV7-6
CASSLLAFPVGELFF,TRBV6-2/TRBV6-3
CASSQEPQGAYNSPLHF,TRBV4-3
CASSYRRETEAFF,TRBV6-5
CSASLAGGNQPQHF,TRBV20-1
CASSLGTMRGSETQYF,TRBV5-4
CASRRTSGGAAVRDEQFF,TRBV19
CASSSVAGSNTGELFF,TRBV7-7
CASSLALRGNKNIQYF,TRBV7-2
CASSLDWSNTQYF,TRBV19
CASTPPGGPNYGYTF,TRBV7-2
CASSISTANSPLHF,TRBV19
CASSTLPEGAQYF,TRBV27
CASSRGGGGSSYNEQFF,TRBV7-9
CASSLAGQPQHF,TRBV6-5
CASSLDQSGGADTQYF,TRBV11-2
CASSIVTGHNSPLHF,TRBV19
CASSELPAVDIQYF,TRBV2
CASSITTGGSGYTF,TRBV19
CAWSPSTGTAYFNEKLFF,TRBV30
CASSDPRGNQPQHF,TRBV2
CASSLSRARDGYTF,TRBV7-8
CSASGGGDATNEKLFF,TRBV20-1
CASSQTGGLYNEQFF,TRBV18
CASSPIMAGTEAFF,TRBV3-1/TRBV3-2
CASSLDLVAGGELFF,TRBV7-2
CASSFGGTVNTGELFF,TRBV19
CASSSPGWFLTGKLNEKLFF,TRBV28
CASSAPTGEVTGELFF,TRBV9
CASSLLRDRALEQYF,TRBV7-2
CASSIKQNYGYTF,TRBV19